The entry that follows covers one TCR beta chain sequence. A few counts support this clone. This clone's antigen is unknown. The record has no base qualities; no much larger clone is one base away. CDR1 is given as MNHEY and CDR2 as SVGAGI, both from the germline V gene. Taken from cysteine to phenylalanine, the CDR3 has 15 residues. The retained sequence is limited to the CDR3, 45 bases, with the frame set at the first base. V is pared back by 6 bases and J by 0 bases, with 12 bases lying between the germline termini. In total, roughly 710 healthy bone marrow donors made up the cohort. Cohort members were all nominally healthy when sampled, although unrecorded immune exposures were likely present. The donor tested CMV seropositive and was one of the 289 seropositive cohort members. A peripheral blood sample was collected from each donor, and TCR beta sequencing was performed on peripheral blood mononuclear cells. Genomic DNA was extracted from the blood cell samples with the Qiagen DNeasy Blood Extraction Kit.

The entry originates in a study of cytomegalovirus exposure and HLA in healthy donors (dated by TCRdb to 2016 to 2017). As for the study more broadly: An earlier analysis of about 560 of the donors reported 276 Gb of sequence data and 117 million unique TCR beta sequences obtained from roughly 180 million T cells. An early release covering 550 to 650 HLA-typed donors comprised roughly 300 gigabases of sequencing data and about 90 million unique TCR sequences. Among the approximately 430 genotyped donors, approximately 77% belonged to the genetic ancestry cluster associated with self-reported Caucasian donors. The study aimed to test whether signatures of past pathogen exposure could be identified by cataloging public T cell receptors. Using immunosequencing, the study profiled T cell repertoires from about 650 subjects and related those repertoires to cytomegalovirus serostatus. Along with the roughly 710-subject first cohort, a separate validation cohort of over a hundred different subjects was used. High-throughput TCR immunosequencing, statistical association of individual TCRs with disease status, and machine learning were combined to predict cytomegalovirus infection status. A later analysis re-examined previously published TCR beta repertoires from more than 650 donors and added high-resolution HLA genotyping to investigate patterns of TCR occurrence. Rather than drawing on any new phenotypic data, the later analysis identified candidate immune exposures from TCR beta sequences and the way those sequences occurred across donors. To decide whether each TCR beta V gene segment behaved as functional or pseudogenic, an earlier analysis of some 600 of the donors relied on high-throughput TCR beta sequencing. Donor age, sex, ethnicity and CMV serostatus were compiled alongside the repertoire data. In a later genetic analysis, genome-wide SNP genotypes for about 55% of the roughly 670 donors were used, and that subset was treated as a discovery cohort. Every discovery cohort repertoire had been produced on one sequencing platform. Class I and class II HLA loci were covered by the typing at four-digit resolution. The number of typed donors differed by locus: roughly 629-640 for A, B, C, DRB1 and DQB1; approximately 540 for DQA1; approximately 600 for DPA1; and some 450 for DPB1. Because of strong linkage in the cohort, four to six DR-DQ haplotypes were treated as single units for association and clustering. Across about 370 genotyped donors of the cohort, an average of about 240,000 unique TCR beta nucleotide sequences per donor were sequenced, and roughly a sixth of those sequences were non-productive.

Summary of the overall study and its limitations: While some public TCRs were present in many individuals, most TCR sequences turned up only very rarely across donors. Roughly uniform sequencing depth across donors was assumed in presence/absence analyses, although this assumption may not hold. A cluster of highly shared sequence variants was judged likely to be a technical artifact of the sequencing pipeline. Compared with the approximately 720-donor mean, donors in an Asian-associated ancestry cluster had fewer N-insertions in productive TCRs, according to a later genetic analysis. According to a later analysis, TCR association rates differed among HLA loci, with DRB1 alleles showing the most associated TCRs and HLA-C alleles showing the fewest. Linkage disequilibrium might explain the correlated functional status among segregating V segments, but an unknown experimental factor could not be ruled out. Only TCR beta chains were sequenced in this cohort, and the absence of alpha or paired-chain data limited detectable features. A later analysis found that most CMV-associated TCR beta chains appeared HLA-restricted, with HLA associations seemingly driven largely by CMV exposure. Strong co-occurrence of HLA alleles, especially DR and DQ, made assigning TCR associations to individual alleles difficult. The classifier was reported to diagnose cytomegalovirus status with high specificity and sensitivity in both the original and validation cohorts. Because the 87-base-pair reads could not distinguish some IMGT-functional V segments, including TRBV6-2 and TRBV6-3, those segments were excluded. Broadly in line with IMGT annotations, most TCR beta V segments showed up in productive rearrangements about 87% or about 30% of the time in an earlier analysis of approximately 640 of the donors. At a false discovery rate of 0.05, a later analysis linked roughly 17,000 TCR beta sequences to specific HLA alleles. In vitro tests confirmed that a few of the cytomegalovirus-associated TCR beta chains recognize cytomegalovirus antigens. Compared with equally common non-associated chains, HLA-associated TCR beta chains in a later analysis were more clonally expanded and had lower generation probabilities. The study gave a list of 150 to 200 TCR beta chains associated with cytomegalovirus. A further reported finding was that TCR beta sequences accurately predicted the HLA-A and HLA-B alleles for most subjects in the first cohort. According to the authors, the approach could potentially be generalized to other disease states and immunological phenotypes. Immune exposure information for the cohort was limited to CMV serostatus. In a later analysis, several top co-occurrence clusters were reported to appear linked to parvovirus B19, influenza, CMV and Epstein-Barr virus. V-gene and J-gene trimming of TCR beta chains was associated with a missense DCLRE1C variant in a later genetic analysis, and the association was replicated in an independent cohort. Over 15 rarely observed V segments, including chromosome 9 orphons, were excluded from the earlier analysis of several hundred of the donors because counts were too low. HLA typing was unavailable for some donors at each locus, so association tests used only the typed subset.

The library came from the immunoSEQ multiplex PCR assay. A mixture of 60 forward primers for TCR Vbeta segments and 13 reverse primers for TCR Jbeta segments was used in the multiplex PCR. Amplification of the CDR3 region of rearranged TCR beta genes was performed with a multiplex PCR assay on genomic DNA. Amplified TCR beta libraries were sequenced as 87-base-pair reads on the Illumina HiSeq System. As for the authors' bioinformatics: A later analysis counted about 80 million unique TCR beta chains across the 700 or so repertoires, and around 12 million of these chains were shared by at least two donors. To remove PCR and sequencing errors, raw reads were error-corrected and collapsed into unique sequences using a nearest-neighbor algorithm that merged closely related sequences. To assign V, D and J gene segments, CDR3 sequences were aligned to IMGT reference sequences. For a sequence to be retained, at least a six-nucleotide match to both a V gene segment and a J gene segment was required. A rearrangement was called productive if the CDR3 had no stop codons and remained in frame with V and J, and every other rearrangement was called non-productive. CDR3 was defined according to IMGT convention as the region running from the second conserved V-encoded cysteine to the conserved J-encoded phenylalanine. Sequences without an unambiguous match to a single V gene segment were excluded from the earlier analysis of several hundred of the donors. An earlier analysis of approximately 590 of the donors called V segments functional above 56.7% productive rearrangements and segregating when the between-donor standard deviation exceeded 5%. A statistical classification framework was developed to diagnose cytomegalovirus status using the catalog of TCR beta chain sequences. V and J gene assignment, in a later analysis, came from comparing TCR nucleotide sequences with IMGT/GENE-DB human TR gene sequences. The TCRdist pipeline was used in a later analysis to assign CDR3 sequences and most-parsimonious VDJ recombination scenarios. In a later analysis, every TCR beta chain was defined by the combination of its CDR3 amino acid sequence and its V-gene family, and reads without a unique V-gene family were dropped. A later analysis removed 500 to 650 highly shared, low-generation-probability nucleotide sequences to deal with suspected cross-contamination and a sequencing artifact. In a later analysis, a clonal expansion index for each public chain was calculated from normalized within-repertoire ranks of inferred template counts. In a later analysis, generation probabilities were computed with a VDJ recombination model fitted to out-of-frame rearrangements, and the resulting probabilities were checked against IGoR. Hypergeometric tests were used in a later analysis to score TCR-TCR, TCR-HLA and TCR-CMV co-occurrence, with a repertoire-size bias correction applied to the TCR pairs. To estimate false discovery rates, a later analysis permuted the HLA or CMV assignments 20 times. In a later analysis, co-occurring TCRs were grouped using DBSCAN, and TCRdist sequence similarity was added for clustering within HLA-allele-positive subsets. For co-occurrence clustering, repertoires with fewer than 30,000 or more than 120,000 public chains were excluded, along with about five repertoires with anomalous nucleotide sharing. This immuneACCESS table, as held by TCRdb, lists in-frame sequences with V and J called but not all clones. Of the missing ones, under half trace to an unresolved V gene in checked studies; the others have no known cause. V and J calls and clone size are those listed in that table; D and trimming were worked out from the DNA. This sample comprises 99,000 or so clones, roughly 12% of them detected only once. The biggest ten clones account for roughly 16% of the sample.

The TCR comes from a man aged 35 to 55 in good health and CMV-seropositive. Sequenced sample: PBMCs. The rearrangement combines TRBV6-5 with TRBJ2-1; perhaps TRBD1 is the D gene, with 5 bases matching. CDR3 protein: CASSRDSLSYNEQFF. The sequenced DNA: TGTGCCAGCAGCCGAGACAGCCTCTCCTACAATGAGCAGTTCTTC.